This T cell receptor beta chain was captured in a study of cytomegalovirus exposure and HLA in healthy donors. With 0 bases removed from V and 4 bases from J, the gap between germline ends came to 10 bases. Germline CDR1 GTSNPN, CDR2 SVGIG (reference sequence). The CDR3 is made up of 14 amino acids. Assay used: immunoSEQ multiplex PCR; TCRdb lists only in-frame clones, some missing. The sample holds more than 65,000 clones, about 96% seen once. Sequencing was performed on PBMCs. This clonotype originated in a young woman in good health and CMV-seronegative. This chain connects TRBV30 to TRBJ1-5; D unresolved. The CDR3 sequence: CAWSVRQLNQPQHF. The DNA of the CDR3 is TGTGCCTGGAGTGTCAGGCAGCTTAATCAGCCCCAGCATTTT. Full variable domain (outside the CDR3, taken from reference TRBV30 and TRBJ1-5): SQTIHQWPATLVQPVGSPLSLECTVEGTSNPNLYWYRQAAGRGLQLLFYSVGIGQISSEVPQNLSASRPQDRQFILSSKKLLLSDSGFYLCAWSVRQLNQPQHFGDGTRLSIL.